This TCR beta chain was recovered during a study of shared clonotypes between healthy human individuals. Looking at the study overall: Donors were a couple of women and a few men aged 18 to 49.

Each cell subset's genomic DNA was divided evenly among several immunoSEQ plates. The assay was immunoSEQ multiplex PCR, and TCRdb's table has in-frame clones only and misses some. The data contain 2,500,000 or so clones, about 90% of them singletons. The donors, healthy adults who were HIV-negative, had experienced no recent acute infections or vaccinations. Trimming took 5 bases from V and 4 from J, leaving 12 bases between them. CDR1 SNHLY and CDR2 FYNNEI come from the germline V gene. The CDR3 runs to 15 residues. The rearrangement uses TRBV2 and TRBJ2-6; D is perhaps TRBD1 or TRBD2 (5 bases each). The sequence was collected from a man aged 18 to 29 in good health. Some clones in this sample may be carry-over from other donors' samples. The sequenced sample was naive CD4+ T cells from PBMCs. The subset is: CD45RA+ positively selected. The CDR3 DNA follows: TGTGCCAGCAGTTTTGAGGGGCCCGGGGCCAACGTCCTGACTTTC. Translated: CASSFEGPGANVLTF.